The source of this T cell receptor beta chain is a study of blood T cell repertoires in COVID-19. This CDR3 spans 13 amino acids. Germline values: CDR1 LNHDA, CDR2 SQIVND (reference sequence). After removal of 5 bases from V and 7 bases from J, the junction contained 3 bases not matched to a gene. Measured with immunoSEQ multiplex PCR; TCRdb has only the in-frame clones, and not every one. The sample carries 60,000 to 75,000 clones, about 80% recorded once. The J gene is TRBJ1-1, the V gene TRBV19; 11 bases agree with TRBD1. This TCR was sampled from a woman older than 75 with acute or convalescent COVID-19. Sequencing input: peripheral blood. CDR3 loop: CASSSDRGLEAFF. In nucleotides, the CDR3 is TGTGCCAGTAGTTCGGACAGGGGGCTTGAAGCTTTCTTT.